This T cell receptor (beta chain) was recorded in a study of low-dose radiotherapy and immunotherapy resistance in tumors. Germline V lookup: CDR1 KGHSH, CDR2 LQKENI. The V segment lost 4 bases and the J segment 1 base; nucleotides outside the gene matches: 0. The CDR3 contains 13 residues. Time point noted: after trial treatment. The treatment was: LDRT plus nivolumab, ipilimumab, low-dose cyclophosphamide and aspirin (RACIN trial). First-strand cDNA relied on TRAV- and TRBV-specific primers spanning alpha and beta chains. TCR amplification involved 20 to 25 PCR cycles with a constant-region primer and V-primer adapter. MiXCR, run by TCRdb on the reads, gives a single entry per CDR3 protein. This sample yields about 30,000 distinct CDR3 sequences, of which around 50% are seen a single time; 4.5% to 7% belongs to the top ten. This clonotype was seen at least ten times.

The sequences come from PBMCs, collected after low-dose radiotherapy plus immunotherapy. This receptor was identified in a male donor with gallbladder cancer. V and J are TRBV18 and TRBJ2-5; 7 bases match TRBD1. This chain's CDR3 is CASSQGAQETQYF. The CDR3 nucleotides read TGTGCCAGCTCACAGGGGGCCCAAGAGACCCAGTACTTC.